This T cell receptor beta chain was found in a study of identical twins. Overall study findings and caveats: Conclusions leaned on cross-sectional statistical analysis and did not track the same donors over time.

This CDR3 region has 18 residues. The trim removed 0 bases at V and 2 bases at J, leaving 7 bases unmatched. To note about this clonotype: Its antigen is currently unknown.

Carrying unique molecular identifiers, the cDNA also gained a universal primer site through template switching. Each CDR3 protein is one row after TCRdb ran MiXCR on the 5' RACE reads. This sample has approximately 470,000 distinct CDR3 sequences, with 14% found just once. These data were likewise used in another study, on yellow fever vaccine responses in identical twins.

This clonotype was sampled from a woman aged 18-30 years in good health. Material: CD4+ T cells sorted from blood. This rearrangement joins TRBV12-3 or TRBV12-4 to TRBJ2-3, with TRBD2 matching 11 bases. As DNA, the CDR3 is TGTGCCAGCAGTTTAGCGCCCGGACTAGCGGGTCTCACAGATACGCAGTATTTT. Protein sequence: CASSLAPGLAGLTDTQYF.